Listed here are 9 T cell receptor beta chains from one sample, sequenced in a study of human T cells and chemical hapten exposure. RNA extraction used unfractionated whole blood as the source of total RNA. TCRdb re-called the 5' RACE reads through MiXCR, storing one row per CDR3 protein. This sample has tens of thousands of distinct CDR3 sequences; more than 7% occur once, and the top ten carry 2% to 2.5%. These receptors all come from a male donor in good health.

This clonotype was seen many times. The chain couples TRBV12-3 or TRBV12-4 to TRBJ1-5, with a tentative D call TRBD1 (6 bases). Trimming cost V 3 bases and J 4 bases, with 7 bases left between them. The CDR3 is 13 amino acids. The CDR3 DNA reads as TGTGCCAGCAGTTTGCAGGGGAATCAGCCCCAGCATTTT. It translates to CASSLQGNQPQHF.

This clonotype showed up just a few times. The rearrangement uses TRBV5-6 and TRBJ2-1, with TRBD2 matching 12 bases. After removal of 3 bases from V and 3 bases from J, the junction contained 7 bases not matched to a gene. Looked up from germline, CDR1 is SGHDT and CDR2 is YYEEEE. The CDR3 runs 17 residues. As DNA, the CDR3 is TGTGCCAGCAGCTGGTGGACTAGCGGGGACCGCTACAATGAGCAGTTCTTC. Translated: CASSWWTSGDRYNEQFF.

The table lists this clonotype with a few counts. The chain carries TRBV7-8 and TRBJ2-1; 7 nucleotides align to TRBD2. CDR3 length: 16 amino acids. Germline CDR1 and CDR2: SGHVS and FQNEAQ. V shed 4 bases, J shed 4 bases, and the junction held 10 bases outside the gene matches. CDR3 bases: TGTGCCAGCAGCTCCCCTGGCGGGAGCTTTTACAATGAGCAGTTCTTC. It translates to CASSSPGGSFYNEQFF.

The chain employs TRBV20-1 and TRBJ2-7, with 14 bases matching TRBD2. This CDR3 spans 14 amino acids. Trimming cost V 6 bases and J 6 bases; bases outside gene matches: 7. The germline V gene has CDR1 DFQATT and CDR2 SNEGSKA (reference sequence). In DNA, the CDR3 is TGCAGTGCCGGTAGCGGACTAGCGGGGGGCGAGCAGTACTTC. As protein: CSAGSGLAGGEQYF.

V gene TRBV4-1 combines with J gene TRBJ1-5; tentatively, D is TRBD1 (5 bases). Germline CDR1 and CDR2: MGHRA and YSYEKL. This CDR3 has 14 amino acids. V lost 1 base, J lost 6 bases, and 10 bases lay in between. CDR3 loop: CASSQVWGRQPQHF. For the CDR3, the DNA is TGCGCCAGCAGCCAAGTGTGGGGCCGTCAGCCCCAGCATTTT.

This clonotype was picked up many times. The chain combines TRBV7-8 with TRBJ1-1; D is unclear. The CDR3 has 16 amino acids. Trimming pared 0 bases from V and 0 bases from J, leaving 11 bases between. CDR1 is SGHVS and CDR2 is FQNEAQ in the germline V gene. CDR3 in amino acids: CASSLAAGYMNTEAFF. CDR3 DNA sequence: TGTGCCAGCAGCTTAGCGGCGGGCTACATGAACACTGAAGCTTTCTTT.

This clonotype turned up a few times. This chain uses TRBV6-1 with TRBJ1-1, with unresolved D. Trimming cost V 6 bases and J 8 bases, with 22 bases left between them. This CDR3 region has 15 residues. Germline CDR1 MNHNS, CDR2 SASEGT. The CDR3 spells CASRITLGGLGEAFF. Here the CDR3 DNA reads TGTGCCAGCAGAATTACGCTAGGAGGGTTAGGGGAAGCTTTCTTT.

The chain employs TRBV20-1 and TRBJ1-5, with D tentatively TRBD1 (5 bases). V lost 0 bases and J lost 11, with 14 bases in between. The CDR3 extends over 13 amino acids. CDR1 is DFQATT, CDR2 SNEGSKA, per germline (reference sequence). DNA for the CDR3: TGCAGTGCTAGAGACCAGGAGGGCAGGGCCCAGCATTTT. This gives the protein CSARDQEGRAQHF.

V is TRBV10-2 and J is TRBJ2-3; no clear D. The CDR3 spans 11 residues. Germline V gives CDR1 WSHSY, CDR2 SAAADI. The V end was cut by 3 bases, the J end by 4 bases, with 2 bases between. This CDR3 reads CASSESDTQYF. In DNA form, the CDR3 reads TGCGCCAGCAGTGAATCAGATACGCAGTATTTT.